This T cell receptor beta chain was retrieved from a study of PD-1 blockade in mismatch repair-deficient tumors. Some clones are missing from TCRdb's copy, which holds only in-frame ones; the method was immunoSEQ multiplex PCR. The sample contains about 25,000 clones, 84% of which appear only once. PCR or immunohistochemistry showed mismatch repair deficiency in every enrolled patient. V gave up 5 bases and J gave up 3 bases, with 19 bases separating them. The CDR3 runs to 16 residues. Germline V gene lookup returns CDR1 MNHEY and CDR2 SMNVEV (reference sequence). This sequence originates from an adult with mismatch repair-deficient cancer. The chain couples TRBV27 to TRBJ1-1; a weak D match, TRBD1 (6 bases). Material: PBMCs, obtained before pembrolizumab treatment. The CDR3 here is CASSPRGGAGDTEAFF. For the CDR3, the DNA is TGTGCCAGCAGTCCCCGAGGGGGGGCTGGGGACACTGAAGCTTTCTTT.